This paragraph covers one T cell receptor beta chain sequence. TCRdb keeps only in-frame clones here, not all; method: immunoSEQ multiplex PCR. The sample lists some 320,000 clones, about 88% occurring once. Deletions cut 0 bases from V and 5 bases from J, with 11 bases between. CDR3 length equals 14 residues. Germline V lookup: CDR1 SGDLS, CDR2 YYNGEE. This sample was included in a study of blood T cell repertoires in COVID-19. The chain has TRBV9 and TRBJ1-2, with a possible D match to TRBD1 (6 bases). This receptor was taken from a man aged 60 to 69 who had recovered from COVID-19. The sample comprised PBMCs or T cells enriched from blood (not recorded which). The CDR3 region is CASSVAQGNYGYTF. DNA of the CDR3: TGTGCCAGCAGCGTAGCCCAGGGGAATTATGGCTACACCTTC. The entire variable domain, with the rest obtained from reference TRBV9 and TRBJ1-2, is as follows: DSGVTQTPKHLITATGQRVTLRCSPRSGDLSVYWYQQSLDQGLQFLIQYYNGEERAKGNILERFSAQQFPDLHSELNLSSLELGDSALYFCASSVAQGNYGYTFGSGTRLTVV.